These T cell receptor beta chains were read from a single sample in a study of T cell responses to AZD1222 COVID-19 vaccine. Repertoires were generated with immunoSEQ multiplex PCR, while TCRdb's copy carries only in-frame clones and drops some. The data hold some 120,000 clones, with more than 85% observed a single time. Here the sequenced sample was peripheral blood, taken 28 days after the second AZD1222 dose. These TCRs come from an adult who received the AZD1222 COVID-19 vaccine. Each CDR3 is given with its conserved first and last residue. D genes are given only for firm matches. Clone size is given for some rows only: seen once, a few or many times, or a class if the clone is expanded.

d_gene,abundance,j_gene,v_gene,CDR3aa,CDR3nt
.,.,TRBJ2-7,TRBV7-2,CASSLRDEGSYEQYF,TGTGCCAGCAGCCTCCGGGACGAGGGTTCCTACGAGCAGTACTTC
.,.,TRBJ2-1,TRBV10-2,CASSVLDRNEQFF,TGCGCCAGCAGCGTCCTAGACAGAAATGAGCAGTTCTTC
.,.,TRBJ2-3,TRBV19,CASSNPGTSTDTQYF,TGTGCCAGTAGTAACCCAGGAACTAGCACAGATACGCAGTATTTT
.,.,TRBJ1-2,TRBV3-1/TRBV3-2,CASSPTGQPIVGTF,TGTGCCAGCAGCCCTACGGGGCAGCCAATCGTGGGGACCTTC
TRBD1,.,TRBJ2-7,TRBV6-1,CASSEVGDRGGEQYF,TGTGCCAGCAGTGAAGTGGGGGACAGGGGAGGCGAGCAGTACTTC
TRBD2,.,TRBJ2-3,TRBV7-2,CASRTRTSSADTQYF,TGTGCCAGCAGGACACGGACTAGTTCGGCAGATACGCAGTATTTT
.,.,TRBJ1-1,TRBV18,CASSPDRLNTEAFF,TGTGCCAGCTCCCCTGACAGGTTGAACACTGAAGCTTTCTTT
TRBD2,.,TRBJ2-3,TRBV27,CASSSISGGPTDTQYF,TGTGCCAGCAGTTCGATTAGCGGGGGGCCAACAGATACGCAGTATTTT
TRBD1,.,TRBJ2-7,TRBV7-9,CASSLGGGTGGYEQYF,TGTGCCAGCAGCTTAGGCGGCGGGACAGGGGGCTACGAGCAGTACTTC
TRBD2,.,TRBJ2-1,TRBV7-3,CASSLASGGSYNEQFF,TGTGCCAGCAGCTTAGCTAGCGGGGGATCCTACAATGAGCAGTTCTTC
.,few,TRBJ2-3,TRBV15,CATSRGVLGGAGDTQYF,TGTGCCACCAGCAGAGGAGTTTTAGGGGGGGCTGGAGATACGCAGTATTTT
.,.,TRBJ2-7,TRBV27,CASSLSGLNEQYF,TGTGCCAGCAGTTTATCTGGGCTTAACGAGCAGTACTTC
TRBD1,.,TRBJ2-3,TRBV7-9,CASSLTGVRSTDTQYF,TGTGCCAGCAGCTTGACAGGGGTGAGGAGCACAGATACGCAGTATTTT
.,.,TRBJ2-5,TRBV2,CASSEAWVQETQYF,TGTGCCAGCAGTGAAGCATGGGTCCAAGAGACCCAGTACTTC
TRBD1,.,TRBJ2-2,TRBV28,CASSPGTGGAYSNTGELFF,TGTGCCAGCAGTCCCGGGACAGGGGGCGCGTACTCGAACACCGGGGAGCTGTTTTTT
.,once,TRBJ2-2,TRBV13,CASSLGQGGTGELFF,TGTGCCAGCAGCTTAGGACAGGGAGGCACCGGGGAGCTGTTTTTT
.,.,TRBJ1-1,TRBV7-9,CASSPPGAFF,TGTGCCAGCAGCCCTCCGGGTGCTTTCTTT
TRBD2,.,TRBJ2-3,TRBV3-1/TRBV3-2,CASTPAGSLARTQYF,TGTGCCAGCACACCAGCGGGGTCCCTTGCACGTACGCAGTATTTT
.,.,TRBJ2-3,TRBV10-3,CAISLGGAITDTQYF,TGTGCCATCAGCCTTGGCGGGGCGATCACAGATACGCAGTATTTT
.,.,TRBJ1-6,TRBV6-6,CASSPVGVARVRNSPLHF,TGTGCCAGCAGTCCCGTGGGGGTCGCAAGGGTCCGCAATTCACCCCTCCACTTT
TRBD1,.,TRBJ1-6,TRBV25-1,CASRRQGSSSYNSPLHF,TGTGCCAGCAGAAGACAGGGATCTAGCTCCTATAATTCACCCCTCCACTTT
.,.,TRBJ1-1,TRBV19,CASSQSLNTEAFF,TGTGCCAGTAGCCAGTCCTTGAACACTGAAGCTTTCTTT
.,once,TRBJ1-5,TRBV6-5,CASSLGRQPQHF,TGTGCCAGCAGTCTGGGACGCCAGCCCCAGCATTTT
.,.,TRBJ1-6,TRBV6-1,CASSELLRGGSYNSPLHF,TGTGCCAGCAGTGAACTTCTTCGAGGGGGCTCCTATAATTCACCCCTCCACTTT
TRBD1,once,TRBJ1-1,TRBV4-1,CASSQVPGGSAEAFF,TGCGCCAGCAGCCAAGTTCCAGGGGGCAGTGCTGAAGCTTTCTTT
.,few,TRBJ2-7,TRBV30,CAWRRLKVGGEQYF,TGTGCCTGGAGGAGATTGAAGGTAGGAGGCGAGCAGTACTTC
.,.,TRBJ1-3,TRBV7-2,CASSLSHLGNTIYF,TGTGCCAGCAGCCTATCGCATCTAGGAAACACCATATATTTT
.,.,TRBJ1-2,TRBV27,CASGEGGYGYTF,TGTGCCAGCGGTGAGGGTGGCTATGGCTACACCTTC
.,.,TRBJ1-2,TRBV6-2/TRBV6-3,CASSYVPNYGYTF,TGTGCCAGCAGTTACGTACCAAACTATGGCTACACCTTC
.,.,TRBJ1-5,TRBV6-5,CASSSRTVNQPQHF,TGTGCCAGCAGTTCTCGGACGGTCAATCAGCCCCAGCATTTT
.,.,TRBJ1-6,TRBV2,CASSAGFNSPLHF,TGTGCCAGCAGTGCAGGATTTAATTCACCCCTCCACTTT
.,.,TRBJ1-3,TRBV7-6,CASSSGHAGNTIYF,TGTGCCAGCAGCTCCGGACACGCTGGAAACACCATATATTTT
TRBD2,.,TRBJ2-5,TRBV3-1/TRBV3-2,CASSQRSGGPQETQYF,TGTGCCAGCAGCCAACGAAGCGGGGGGCCACAAGAGACCCAGTACTTC
.,.,TRBJ1-2,TRBV6-5,CASSYVKGYSSYGYTF,TGTGCCAGCAGTTACGTGAAGGGCTACTCTTCCTATGGCTACACCTTC
TRBD2,.,TRBJ2-3,TRBV11-3,CASSLGLAGNGDTQYF,TGTGCCAGCAGCTTAGGGCTAGCGGGGAATGGGGATACGCAGTATTTT
.,.,TRBJ2-3,TRBV9,CASSTHTDTQYF,TGTGCCAGCAGCACACACACAGATACGCAGTATTTT
.,.,TRBJ1-5,TRBV6-1,CASTHSSEQPQHF,TGTGCCAGCACCCACTCCAGTGAACAGCCCCAGCATTTT
TRBD1,.,TRBJ1-1,TRBV6-2/TRBV6-3,CASSYNTRQGAQGYTEAFF,TGTGCCAGCAGTTACAACACAAGACAGGGGGCCCAGGGGTACACTGAAGCTTTCTTT
.,.,TRBJ1-5,TRBV7-9,CASSFGSGATPQHF,TGTGCCAGCAGCTTCGGGTCAGGGGCTACGCCCCAGCATTTT
.,.,TRBJ2-1,TRBV6-5,CASKLGPTAYNEQFF,TGTGCCAGCAAATTAGGGCCAACCGCCTACAATGAGCAGTTCTTC
.,.,TRBJ1-5,TRBV19,CASSFGGRASNQPQHF,TGTGCCAGTAGTTTTGGGGGGCGAGCGAGCAATCAGCCCCAGCATTTT
.,.,TRBJ2-5,TRBV7-3,CASSPGGGQETQYF,TGTGCCAGCAGCCCCGGAGGGGGTCAAGAGACCCAGTACTTC
TRBD1,.,TRBJ2-7,TRBV28,CASTSLAEGGQWTYEQYF,TGTGCCAGCACCTCCCTAGCCGAAGGGGGACAGTGGACCTACGAGCAGTACTTC
TRBD1,.,TRBJ1-1,TRBV2,CASSKGQGNTEAFF,TGTGCCAGCAGTAAGGGACAGGGGAACACTGAAGCTTTCTTT
.,.,TRBJ2-1,TRBV18,CASSPYSAINSYNEQFF,TGTGCCAGCTCACCTTACAGTGCAATTAACTCCTACAATGAGCAGTTCTTC
TRBD1,.,TRBJ2-2,TRBV28,CASSRDRQGPLVNTGELFF,TGTGCCAGCAGCCGAGATAGACAGGGGCCTCTTGTGAACACCGGGGAGCTGTTTTTT
TRBD1,.,TRBJ1-1,TRBV30,CAWNTGGWAEAFF,TGTGCCTGGAATACAGGGGGCTGGGCTGAAGCTTTCTTT
.,.,TRBJ2-5,TRBV28,CASSSSTVLQETQYF,TGTGCCAGCAGCTCCTCCACAGTACTCCAAGAGACCCAGTACTTC
.,once,TRBJ1-1,TRBV10-2,CASSHGQLNTEAFF,TGCGCCAGCAGTCACGGACAGTTGAACACTGAAGCTTTCTTT
TRBD2,few,TRBJ2-5,TRBV6-5,CASRPGGTLETQYF,TGTGCCAGTCGTCCGGGGGGGACGCTAGAGACCCAGTACTTC
.,few,TRBJ1-4,TRBV5-4,CASSFGQGEEKLFF,TGTGCCAGCAGCTTTGGGCAGGGAGAGGAAAAACTGTTTTTT
.,.,TRBJ1-1,TRBV30,CAWSRQVDTEAFF,TGTGCCTGGAGTCGACAGGTTGACACTGAAGCTTTCTTT